These 29 T cell receptor beta chains originate from one sample sequenced in a study of T cells in Graves' hyperthyroidism and ophthalmopathy. Researchers amplified the TCR beta CDR3 regions from RNA transcripts. The HTBI primer set was used in a first-round RT-PCR of the TCR CDR3. Via MiXCR, TCRdb re-called the multiplex PCR reads, giving one row per CDR3 protein. The sample yields fewer than 750,000 distinct CDR3 sequences, 13% to 15% seen once. Material for sequencing was blood. The receptors shown here come from a woman between 50 and 59 years old with Graves' ophthalmopathy.

This clonotype was found many times. CDR3 protein: CATSNRATGGGLYGYTF. The CDR3 DNA reads TGTGCCACCAGCAACCGCGCGACAGGGGGTGGACTCTATGGCTACACCTTC. The V call is TRBV15, the J call TRBJ1-2; TRBD1 matches 9 bases. The CDR3 is 17 residues long. The V gene end was trimmed by 4 bases and the J gene end by 4 bases; junction bases not matched to a gene: 13. The germline gives CDR1 LNHNV, CDR2 YYDKDF (reference sequence).

In nucleotides, the CDR3 is TGTGCCAGCACCGGGACAGGGGGGACTGAAGCTTTCTTT. Protein product: CASTGTGGTEAFF. The rearrangement links TRBV6-2 or TRBV6-3 to TRBJ1-1; 11 nucleotides align to TRBD1. Germline lookup yields CDR1 MNHEY and CDR2 SVGEGT. This CDR3 comprises 13 residues. J was trimmed by 5 bases and V by 7 bases; bases with no gene match: 3.

This clonotype was counted at least ten times. The rearrangement uses TRBV20-1 and TRBJ2-1, with 12 bases identical to TRBD2. Trimming cost V 2 bases and J 8 bases; bases outside gene matches: 7. The CDR3 consists of 15 residues. Germline CDR1 is DFQATT and CDR2 is SNEGSKA (reference sequence). The CDR3 DNA sequence: TGCAGTGCTAGAAACCTAGCGGGAGGGCCGGATGAGCAGTTCTTC. Translating gives CSARNLAGGPDEQFF.

Ten or more counts support this clonotype. The chain employs TRBV20-1 and TRBJ2-3; the D gene could be TRBD1 or TRBD2 (5 bases each). CDR1 is DFQATT, CDR2 SNEGSKA, per germline (reference sequence). The CDR3 is 14 amino acids. V was trimmed by 3 bases and J by 5 bases, leaving 15 bases between them. The CDR3 DNA sequence: TGCAGTGCTAGTTTACGGGACCCCCGAGATACGCAGTATTTT. Protein sequence: CSASLRDPRDTQYF.

This clonotype was recorded at least ten times. The chain recombines TRBV7-8 with TRBJ2-1; 10 bases are shared with TRBD2. Germline trimming cut 7 bases from V and 4 bases from J; bases unmatched to any gene: 10. The V gene's germline CDR1 is SGHVS and CDR2 FQNEAQ. This CDR3 has 16 amino acids. CDR3 protein: CASTFILAGLYNEQFF. CDR3 coding DNA: TGTGCCAGCACCTTTATACTAGCGGGACTATACAATGAGCAGTTCTTC.

Ten or more counts support this clonotype. V usage is TRBV18 and J usage is TRBJ2-7; 12 bases match TRBD2. Per germline, CDR1 KGHSH and CDR2 LQKENI. CDR3 size: 15 residues. J was trimmed by 2 bases and V by 6 bases; bases with no gene match: 5. Here the CDR3 reads CASSQLAGGPYEQYF. The CDR3 DNA follows: TGTGCCAGCTCGCAACTAGCGGGGGGACCCTACGAGCAGTACTTC.

This clonotype was picked up many times. The chain recombines TRBV6-1 with TRBJ2-7, with TRBD1 as a possible D gene (6 bases). Germline values: CDR1 MNHNS, CDR2 SASEGT. Trimming cost V 4 bases and J 5 bases, with 18 bases left between them. The CDR3 consists of 15 residues. The CDR3 DNA reads as TGTGCCAGCAGTGTGTCTCAGGGGATAAGCCACGAGCAGTACTTC. Translating it yields CASSVSQGISHEQYF.

The genes are TRBV6-2 or TRBV6-3 and TRBJ1-5; 10 bases align to TRBD1. Germline V gene sequence: CDR1 MNHEY, CDR2 SVGEGT. The J segment lost 3 bases and the V segment lost 7 bases, leaving 6 bases of the junction unmatched. The length of the CDR3 is 15 residues. CDR3 DNA: TGTGCCAGCACCTCTGGACAGGGGGACAATCAGCCCCAGCATTTT. Protein: CASTSGQGDNQPQHF.

The CDR3 nucleotides are TGTGCCAGCAGCCCCCCAGGGATGGGCTCTGGAAACACCATATATTTT. Its translation: CASSPPGMGSGNTIYF. V gene TRBV7-9 combines with J gene TRBJ1-3; D is perhaps TRBD1 (5 bases). V was trimmed by 5 bases and J by 0 bases, leaving 14 bases between them. The germline V gene has CDR1 SEHNR and CDR2 FQNEAQ (reference sequence). The CDR3 totals 16 residues.

This sequence joins TRBV9 and TRBJ2-7; 9 nucleotides agree with TRBD2. CDR3 size: 18 residues. Germline V lookup: CDR1 SGDLS, CDR2 YYNGEE. The V gene end was trimmed by 0 bases and the J gene end by 4 bases; junction bases not matched to a gene: 14. The CDR3 here is CASSVVMAGGPVPYEQYF. In DNA form, the CDR3 reads TGTGCCAGCAGCGTAGTAATGGCGGGAGGGCCGGTTCCATACGAGCAGTACTTC.

This clonotype was observed a handful of times. This chain uses TRBV12-5 with TRBJ2-3; 9 nucleotides align to TRBD1. V trimming: 6 bases; J trimming: 2 bases; junction bases outside the gene matches: 6. This CDR3 is 15 amino acids long. CDR1 is LGHNT, CDR2 FRNRAP, per germline. The CDR3 bases are TGTGCTAGTGGCCCCGGGACAGGGATCACAGATACGCAGTATTTT. Protein: CASGPGTGITDTQYF. Full variable domain (remainder filled in from reference TRBV12-5 and TRBJ2-3): DARVTQTPRHKVTEMGQEVTMRCQPILGHNTVFWYRQTMMQGLELLAYFRNRAPLDDSGMPKDRFSAEMPDATLATLKIQPSEPRDSAVYFCASGPGTGITDTQYFGPGTRLTVL.

The table lists this clonotype with many counts. The gene calls are TRBV7-8 and TRBJ1-1; possibly TRBD1 for D (5 bases). V lost 1 base, J lost 3 bases, and 33 bases lay in between. Germline V CDR1 and CDR2: SGHVS, FQNEAQ. The CDR3 contains 22 residues. CDR3 in amino acids: CASSLGPTVRDHPAPRDTEAFF. In DNA, the CDR3 is TGTGCCAGCAGCTTAGGCCCGACTGTTCGGGACCATCCTGCCCCCAGGGACACTGAAGCTTTCTTT.

A remark on this clonotype: The junction departs from the called germline gene at one end, perhaps through a read error. The genes are TRBV29-1 and TRBJ2-3; 12 nucleotides agree with TRBD2. CDR3 length: 16 residues. Germline V gives CDR1 SQVTM, CDR2 ANQGSEA. The CDR3: CSVAPQTSGSTDTRYF. CDR3 DNA: TGCAGCGTTGCCCCTCAGACTAGCGGGAGCACAGATACGCGGTATTTT.

This clonotype was detected ten times or more. CDR3 coding DNA: TGCAGTGGCCACAGGGGGCGCGGTAGTCCTGAAGCTTTCTTT. It specifies CSGHRGRGSPEAFF. This chain connects TRBV20-1 to TRBJ1-1; 9 bases fit TRBD1. V was pared by 7 bases and J by 6 bases, with 12 bases of the junction left unmatched. The CDR3 is 14 amino acids. Per the germline V gene, CDR1 is DFQATT and CDR2 is SNEGSKA (reference sequence).

This clonotype was recorded many times. The chain links TRBV28 to TRBJ1-2; D possibly corresponds to TRBD1 (6 bases). The V and J ends lost 1 base and 2 bases respectively, with 17 bases between them. There are 17 residues in the CDR3. The V gene's germline CDR1 is MDHEN and CDR2 SYDVKM. Here the CDR3 reads CASSLSGGAGPNYGYTF. CDR3 bases: TGTGCCAGCAGTTTATCCGGGGGGGCAGGGCCCAACTATGGCTACACCTTC.

This clonotype occurred many times. The genes are TRBV5-1 and TRBJ2-2, with TRBD1 as a possible D gene (5 bases). Germline values: CDR1 SGHRS, CDR2 YFSETQ. Trimming stripped 1 base from V and 6 bases from J, with 7 bases between. This CDR3 has 13 residues. Here the CDR3 reads CASSLLGPGELFF. DNA of the CDR3: TGCGCCAGCAGCTTGTTGGGGCCCGGGGAGCTGTTTTTT.

There are a few counts of this clonotype. This chain joins TRBV19 and TRBJ2-2; 7 positions agree with TRBD2. This CDR3 is built from 14 residues. Trimming took 8 bases from V and 2 from J; bases not matched to a gene: 5. Germline lookup yields CDR1 LNHDA and CDR2 SQIVND (reference sequence). This chain's CDR3 is CASWSGVNTGELFF. CDR3 DNA: TGTGCCAGTTGGAGCGGGGTCAACACCGGGGAGCTGTTTTTT.

J is TRBJ2-4 and V is TRBV19, with 7 bases that match TRBD2. CDR3 length equals 18 residues. Germline V gene lookup returns CDR1 LNHDA and CDR2 SQIVND (reference sequence). J lost 0 bases, V lost 0 bases, and 8 bases had no gene match. DNA for the CDR3: TGTGCCAGTAGTATAGAGCTAGCGGCAAGATTAGCCAAAAACATTCAGTACTTC. Translating gives CASSIELAARLAKNIQYF.

Many counts were recorded for this clonotype. The chain carries TRBV11-3 and TRBJ1-2; D gene unclear. The CDR3 extends over 13 amino acids. V was pared by 4 bases and J by 4 bases, with 10 bases between. Germline CDR1 and CDR2: SGHNT and YENEEA. The CDR3 DNA follows: TGTGCCAGCAGCTCAAGGGTTCCCTATGGCTACACCTTC. Translating gives CASSSRVPYGYTF. Supplemented by reference TRBV11-3 and TRBJ1-2, the full variable domain reads EAGVVQSPRYKIIEKKQPVAFWCNPISGHNTLYWYLQNLGQGPELLIRYENEEAVDDSQLPKDRFSAERLKGVDSTLKIQPAELGDSAVYLCASSSRVPYGYTFGSGTRLTVV.

V gene TRBV6-1 combines with J gene TRBJ2-5, with 7 bases that match TRBD1. The V gene end was trimmed by 11 bases and the J gene end by 2 bases; junction bases not matched to a gene: 14. This CDR3 comprises 15 residues. The V gene's germline CDR1 is MNHNS and CDR2 SASEGT. Here the CDR3 reads CAVKVRDSAQETQYF. CDR3 in DNA: TGTGCCGTCAAGGTACGGGACAGTGCTCAAGAGACCCAGTACTTC.

This clonotype was counted at least ten times. The rearrangement uses TRBV29-1 and TRBJ1-1, with TRBD1 identical over 9 bases. V trimming: 6 bases; J trimming: 3 bases; junction bases outside the gene matches: 11. This CDR3 contains 15 residues. The germline gives CDR1 SQVTM, CDR2 ANQGSEA. DNA for the CDR3: TGCAGCGTCGCCTACAGGGGGCTAAGAGACACTGAAGCTTTCTTT. Translating gives CSVAYRGLRDTEAFF.

The sample holds many counts of this clonotype. The chain has TRBV18 and TRBJ2-5; D gene ambiguous. Germline V gene data show CDR1 as KGHSH and CDR2 as LQKENI. The CDR3 runs to 17 residues. Trimming took off 0 bases at V and 0 bases at J, with 14 bases between the two ends. This CDR3 is CASSPPNMGRNQETQYF. DNA of the CDR3: TGTGCCAGCTCACCACCGAATATGGGCCGTAACCAAGAGACCCAGTACTTC.

This clonotype was recorded at least ten times. The chain couples TRBV19 to TRBJ2-2; the match to TRBD2 covers 14 bases. The V segment lost 8 bases and the J segment 7 bases; nucleotides outside the gene matches: 9. There are 16 residues in the CDR3. Germline lookup yields CDR1 LNHDA and CDR2 SQIVND (reference sequence). The DNA of the CDR3 is TGTGCCAGTGGGACTAGCGGGAGTATTTACGTCGGGGAGCTGTTTTTT. Translation: CASGTSGSIYVGELFF.

This clonotype was counted many times. The chain uses TRBV27 and TRBJ1-6; tentatively, D is TRBD1 (5 bases). Germline CDR1 MNHEY, CDR2 SMNVEV (reference sequence). Trimming left V 5 bases short and J 14 bases short, with 19 bases between. The CDR3 sequence is 14 residues long. As DNA, the CDR3 is TGTGCCAGCAGTCCCCCAGGGAGGGGTCAGGCCCTCCACTTT. Amino acids: CASSPPGRGQALHF.

A few counts support this clonotype. The chain links TRBV15 to TRBJ2-2; D may be TRBD1 (5 bases). The CDR3 extends over 17 amino acids. Trimming stripped 0 bases from V and 4 bases from J, with 15 bases between. CDR1 and CDR2 (germline): LNHNV, YYDKDF (reference sequence). CDR3 coding DNA: TGTGCCACCAGCAGAGATGGTACAGGTACCCTCACCGGGGAGCTGTTTTTT. Protein sequence: CATSRDGTGTLTGELFF. Full variable domain (missing parts from reference TRBV15 and TRBJ2-2): DAMVIQNPRYQVTQFGKPVTLSCSQTLNHNVMYWYQQKSSQAPKLLFHYYDKDFNNEADTPDNFQSRRPNTSFCFLDIRSPGLGDTAMYLCATSRDGTGTLTGELFFGEGSRLTVL.

The chain uses TRBV19 and TRBJ2-5, with 8 bases lining up with TRBD1. The V gene end was trimmed by 4 bases and the J gene end by 4 bases; junction bases not matched to a gene: 8. The V gene's germline CDR1 is LNHDA and CDR2 SQIVND (reference sequence). The CDR3 is made up of 15 amino acids. The CDR3 DNA sequence: TGTGCCAGTAGTAGGACAGGGACCTTGGGAGAGACCCAGTACTTC. Amino acid sequence: CASSRTGTLGETQYF. Full variable domain (outside the CDR3, taken from reference TRBV19 and TRBJ2-5): DGGITQSPKYLFRKEGQNVTLSCEQNLNHDAMYWYRQDPGQGLRLIYYSQIVNDFQKGDIAEGYSVSREKKESFPLTVTSAQKNPTAFYLCASSRTGTLGETQYFGPGTRLLVL.

This clonotype was counted many times. The rearrangement links TRBV3-1 to TRBJ1-3, with 9 positions matching TRBD1. CDR3 length equals 16 residues. The V and J ends lost 4 bases and 3 bases, in that order; junction bases with no gene match: 7. Per the germline V gene, CDR1 is LGHDT and CDR2 is YNNKEL (reference sequence). The CDR3 spells CASSLWTGVDGNTIYF. CDR3 sequence (DNA): TGTGCCAGCAGCCTTTGGACAGGGGTAGATGGAAACACCATATATTTT.

Concerning this clonotype itself: Just one base apart from a much larger clone, this may be a read error. This chain joins TRBV11-2 and TRBJ2-1, with D possibly TRBD1 on 6 matching bases. In germline, CDR1 is SGHAT, CDR2 FQNNGV. This CDR3 is 16 amino acids long. V lost 5 bases, J lost 10 bases, and 24 bases lay in between. The CDR3 here is CASSRSLARGGLEQFF. CDR3 nucleotide sequence: TGTGCCAGCAGCCGTTCCTTAGCGAGAGGGGGTCTAGAGCAGTTCTTC.

This clonotype was detected many times. The chain uses TRBV2 and TRBJ2-1; a weak D match, TRBD2 (6 bases). This CDR3 has 14 amino acids. The germline V and J ends were trimmed by 6 bases and 0 bases, with 9 bases remaining between them. Germline-derived CDR1 and CDR2 are SNHLY and FYNNEI. The CDR3 reads CASRRRGSYNEQFF. CDR3 nucleotides: TGTGCCAGCAGAAGGAGGGGCTCCTACAATGAGCAGTTCTTC.